This TCR beta chain was sequenced in a study of shared clonotypes between healthy human individuals. This clone was counted only a few times. The ends lost 4 bases at V and 3 bases at J; junction bases unmatched: 9. Germline assignment: CDR1 SGHTA and CDR2 FQGNSA. The CDR3 totals 15 residues. Produced via immunoSEQ multiplex PCR; TCRdb's table is partial and in-frame only. The table shows over a million clones, with more than 60% occurring only once. Sample: memory CD4+ T cells sorted from blood. Documented subset: CD45RA-negative fraction. This receptor was obtained from a man between 18 and 35 years old in good health. This chain links TRBV7-2 with TRBJ2-7; 7 bases match TRBD2. Written as DNA, the CDR3 is TGTGCCAGCAGCTACGGACTAGATTCTTTCTACGAGCAGTACTTC. Amino acid sequence: CASSYGLDSFYEQYF.